This is a list of T cell receptor beta chains from one sample in a study of T cells in Graves' hyperthyroidism and ophthalmopathy. TCRdb re-derived calls from the multiplex PCR reads in MiXCR, one entry per CDR3 protein. Of more than 500,000 distinct CDR3 sequences in the sample, around 16% were seen once. Sequenced input: blood. The receptors originated from a woman in her twenties or thirties with Graves' hyperthyroidism. The CDR3 runs from the conserved cysteine through the conserved F or W. Fields, in order: J gene, D gene, V gene, CDR3 length, clone size, CDR3 protein, CDR3 DNA. D genes are given only for firm matches. Clone size is stated in some rows and not others, as once, few, many or a class when expanded.

TRBJ1-1 | NA | TRBV29-1 | 10 | many | CSVLTGEAFF | TGCAGCGTGTTAACAGGGGAAGCTTTCTTT
TRBJ1-5 | NA | TRBV24-1 | 13 | NA | CATSAYSNQPQHF | TGTGCCACCAGTGCCTATAGCAATCAGCCCCAGCATTTT
TRBJ2-7 | NA | TRBV3-1 | 14 | many | CASSQRARRREQYF | TGTGCCAGCAGCCAGAGGGCCCGTAGACGCGAGCAGTACTTC
TRBJ2-2 | TRBD2 | TRBV7-3 | 18 | NA | CASSSRGLAGAHTGELFF | TGTGCCAGCAGCTCACGAGGACTAGCGGGGGCCCACACCGGGGAGCTGTTTTTT
TRBJ2-2 | TRBD1 | TRBV6-5 | 15 | NA | CASSYDRVVSGELFF | TGTGCCAGCAGTTATGACAGGGTAGTATCCGGGGAGCTGTTTTTT
TRBJ1-2 | NA | TRBV12-3/TRBV12-4 | 13 | many | CASSLGSFYGYTF | TGTGCCAGCAGTTTGGGGTCCTTCTATGGCTACACCTTC
TRBJ1-6 | NA | TRBV3-1 | 18 | many | CASSQGRGSFRYNSPLHF | TGTGCCAGCAGCCAAGGAAGGGGTAGTTTTCGCTATAATTCACCCCTCCACTTT
TRBJ2-1 | NA | TRBV28 | 15 | NA | CASSSPRRGFYEQFF | TGTGCCAGCAGTTCCCCCCGGCGGGGCTTCTATGAGCAGTTCTTC
TRBJ2-5 | NA | TRBV28 | 15 | many | CASSNPLRGQETQYF | TGTGCCAGCAGCAACCCACTCCGGGGCCAAGAGACCCAGTACTTC
TRBJ2-5 | NA | TRBV11-2 | 15 | NA | CASSTTMSSFETQYF | TGTGCCAGCAGCACTACTATGTCTTCATTTGAGACCCAGTACTTC
TRBJ1-4 | NA | TRBV19 | 14 | NA | CASSIGLRGEKLFF | TGTGCCAGTAGTATAGGCCTACGTGGAGAAAAACTGTTTTTT
TRBJ2-5 | NA | TRBV2 | 15 | many | CASSEWAGSKETQYF | TGTGCCAGCAGTGAGTGGGCCGGGTCTAAGGAGACCCAGTACTTC
TRBJ2-7 | TRBD1 | TRBV2 | 14 | many | CASSGRQGSFEQYF | TGTGCCAGCAGTGGAAGACAGGGCTCTTTCGAGCAGTACTTC
TRBJ2-7 | NA | TRBV6-1 | 14 | NA | CASSAYWVGNEQYF | TGTGCCAGCAGTGCCTATTGGGTAGGGAACGAGCAGTACTTC
TRBJ2-1 | NA | TRBV12-5 | 14 | many | CASGLVERQGRQFF | TGTGCTAGTGGTTTGGTGGAAAGGCAGGGGAGGCAGTTCTTC
TRBJ2-3 | NA | TRBV7-9 | 13 | NA | CASSLNQLSGQYF | TGTGCCAGCAGCCTAAACCAACTCTCTGGGCAGTATTTT
TRBJ2-3 | TRBD1 | TRBV28 | 16 | many | CASISSRQGAQGTQYF | TGTGCCAGCATTTCAAGTAGACAGGGGGCGCAAGGTACGCAGTATTTT
TRBJ2-3 | NA | TRBV5-5 | 14 | many | CASSLVTAPDTQYF | TGTGCCAGCAGCTTAGTCACAGCCCCAGATACGCAGTATTTT
TRBJ2-1 | TRBD2 | TRBV28 | 20 | many | CASSLSASGKRRTSNTEQFF | TGTGCCAGCAGTTTATCGGCTAGCGGAAAGCGAAGGACGTCTAATACTGAGCAGTTCTTC